The 22 T cell receptor beta chains reported below all come from one sample, sequenced in a study of PD-1 blockade in classical Hodgkin lymphoma. Sequenced by immunoSEQ multiplex PCR; TCRdb stores in-frame clones only, minus some. Here the sample spans roughly 3,300 clones, approximately 70% being singletons. Time point reported: newly diagnosed, previously untreated cHL patient sample. Thawed PBMCs underwent magnetic negative selection to obtain purified CD8+ T cells. The sequencing sample was made of CD8+ T cells from blood. Receptor source: a human donor with classical Hodgkin lymphoma.

The chain combines TRBV6-4 with TRBJ2-3, with D perhaps TRBD2 (6 bases). Between the trimmed V and J ends, which lost 4 bases and 0 bases, there was a span of 8 bases. The CDR3 is 14 residues long. From germline, CDR1 is MRHNA and CDR2 SNTAGT. Written as DNA, the CDR3 is TGTGCCAGCAGTGCCGGGACTAGCACAGATACGCAGTATTTT. It codes for CASSAGTSTDTQYF.

The rearrangement joins TRBV28 to TRBJ1-1; D may be TRBD1 (6 bases). The CDR3 runs 13 residues. Trimming left V 6 bases short and J 10 bases short, with 18 bases between. CDR1 and CDR2 from the germline V gene are MDHEN and SYDVKM. This CDR3 reads CASRVTGTDGAFF. In DNA, the CDR3 is TGTGCCAGCAGAGTTACAGGGACGGATGGAGCTTTCTTT.

The rearrangement uses TRBV5-1 and TRBJ1-1, with TRBD1 matching 7 bases. J lost 2 bases, V lost 2 bases, and 6 bases had no gene match. Looked up from germline, CDR1 is SGHRS and CDR2 is YFSETQ. The CDR3 extends over 15 amino acids. As DNA, the CDR3 is TGCGCCAGCAGCTTTCGGGACAGCCATAACACTGAAGCTTTCTTT. Amino acids: CASSFRDSHNTEAFF.

The rearrangement uses TRBV5-1 and TRBJ1-2; D gene unclear. With 4 bases removed from V and 1 base from J, the gap between germline ends came to 14 bases. Germline CDR1 is SGHRS and CDR2 is YFSETQ. This CDR3 has 15 amino acids. The CDR3 loop reads CASSPTQGYNYGYTF. The CDR3 DNA sequence: TGCGCCAGCAGCCCTACCCAAGGTTATAACTATGGCTACACCTTC. Using reference TRBV5-1 and TRBJ1-2 for the parts outside the CDR3, the full variable domain is KAGVTQTPRYLIKTRGQQVTLSCSPISGHRSVSWYQQTPGQGLQFLFEYFSETQRNKGNFPGRFSGRQFSNSRSEMNVSTLELGDSALYLCASSPTQGYNYGYTFGSGTRLTVV.

CDR3: CASRGGVSLHEQYF. The CDR3, as DNA: TGCGCCAGCCGTGGCGGGGTTAGTCTCCACGAGCAGTACTTC. The rearrangement links TRBV10-2 to TRBJ2-7; D is possibly TRBD2 (6 bases). This CDR3 is 14 amino acids long. Germline CDR1 WSHSY, CDR2 SAAADI. With 8 bases removed from V and 5 bases from J, the gap between germline ends came to 19 bases.

The rearrangement uses TRBV6-5 and TRBJ2-1; D is unresolved. The CDR3 runs to 15 residues. The germline V gene encodes CDR1 MNHEY and CDR2 SVGAGI. The V gene lost 2 bases and the J gene lost 3 bases, with 11 bases spanning the gap. The CDR3 sequence: CASSYTGGDYNEQFF. CDR3 sequence (DNA): TGTGCCAGCAGTTACACGGGCGGAGACTACAATGAGCAGTTCTTC.

This sequence joins TRBV5-1 and TRBJ1-1; D is perhaps TRBD1 (5 bases). This CDR3 region has 15 residues. V shed 0 bases and J shed 6 bases, with 15 bases lying between them. Germline CDR1 and CDR2: SGHRS and YFSETQ. CDR3 region: CASSLEPGDYAEAFF. In DNA form, the CDR3 reads TGCGCCAGCAGCTTGGAACCGGGGGATTACGCTGAAGCTTTCTTT.

This clone has more than one count but fewer than ten. This sequence joins TRBV6-1 and TRBJ1-5, with a weak D call TRBD1 (6 bases). Germline V gene data show CDR1 as MNHNS and CDR2 as SASEGT. This CDR3 comprises 15 residues. Between the trimmed V and J ends, which lost 3 bases and 2 bases, there was a span of 11 bases. The CDR3: CASSDSPGGNQPQHF. The CDR3 DNA reads TGTGCCAGCAGTGATTCCCCAGGGGGCAATCAGCCCCAGCATTTT.

This chain connects TRBV29-1 to TRBJ1-1; D is possibly TRBD1 (6 bases). Between the trimmed V and J ends, which lost 2 bases and 4 bases, there was a span of 14 bases. CDR3 size: 14 residues. Germline V lookup: CDR1 SQVTM, CDR2 ANQGSEA. This CDR3 reads CSVELAGVTTEAFF. CDR3 nucleotide sequence: TGCAGCGTTGAATTGGCAGGGGTGACCACTGAAGCTTTCTTT.

This rearrangement joins TRBV5-4 to TRBJ1-5, with D possibly TRBD1 on 5 matching bases. Germline CDR1 reads SGHNT; CDR2 reads YYREEE (reference sequence). Trimming removed 4 bases at V and 9 bases at J, with 17 bases between. There are 14 residues in the CDR3. CDR3 protein: CASSPGTVVGPQHF. CDR3 in DNA: TGTGCCAGCAGCCCTGGGACCGTCGTCGGGCCCCAGCATTTT. The entire variable domain, with the rest obtained from reference TRBV5-4 and TRBJ1-5, is as follows: ETGVTQSPTHLIKTRGQQVTLRCSSQSGHNTVSWYQQALGQGPQFIFQYYREEENGRGNFPPRFSGLQFPNYSSELNVNALELDDSALYLCASSPGTVVGPQHFGDGTRLSIL.

The chain couples TRBV27 to TRBJ2-7, with a possible D match to TRBD2 (6 bases). The length of the CDR3 is 16 residues. Per germline, CDR1 MNHEY and CDR2 SMNVEV (reference sequence). Trimming shortened V by 0 bases and J by 0 bases, and 12 bases separated the two germline ends. The CDR3 DNA reads TGTGCCAGCAGTTTATCCGGAGGGATCCCCTCCTACGAGCAGTACTTC. Its translation is CASSLSGGIPSYEQYF.

The chain has TRBV5-1 and TRBJ2-1; 9 nucleotides match TRBD1. There are 16 residues in the CDR3. Per germline, CDR1 SGHRS and CDR2 YFSETQ. With V trimmed by 1 base and J by 6 bases, 8 bases remained unmatched. CDR3 amino acids: CASSLRQGVSGNEQFF. The CDR3 coding sequence is TGCGCCAGCAGCTTGAGACAGGGGGTATCGGGCAATGAGCAGTTCTTC. The full variable domain, rest sourced from reference TRBV5-1 and TRBJ2-1, is KAGVTQTPRYLIKTRGQQVTLSCSPISGHRSVSWYQQTPGQGLQFLFEYFSETQRNKGNFPGRFSGRQFSNSRSEMNVSTLELGDSALYLCASSLRQGVSGNEQFFGPGTRLTVL.

The sample holds a few counts of this clone. The chain has TRBV11-2 and TRBJ2-7; 9 bases line up with TRBD2. Trimming removed 1 base from V and 2 bases from J; junction bases left unmatched: 6. Per the germline V gene, CDR1 is SGHAT and CDR2 is FQNNGV. The CDR3 runs 16 residues. In DNA form, the CDR3 reads TGTGCCAGCAGCTTAGTAACTAGCGGGCCTACCTACGAGCAGTACTTC. It codes for CASSLVTSGPTYEQYF.

The gene calls are TRBV25-1 and TRBJ2-2; the match to TRBD1 covers 8 bases. Germline lookup yields CDR1 MGHDK and CDR2 SYGVNS. V was pared by 5 bases and J by 7 bases, with 6 bases of the junction left unmatched. This CDR3 has 14 residues. The CDR3 region has the DNA TGTGCCAGCAGTCGGCAGGGGGCGGTCGGGGAGCTGTTTTTT. Its translation is CASSRQGAVGELFF. The entire variable domain, with the rest obtained from reference TRBV25-1 and TRBJ2-2, is as follows: EADIYQTPRYLVIGTGKKITLECSQTMGHDKMYWYQQDPGMELHLIHYSYGVNSTEKGDLSSESTVSRIRTEHFPLTLESARPSHTSQYLCASSRQGAVGELFFGEGSRLTVL.

The chain recombines TRBV6-4 with TRBJ2-6; weak D call: TRBD1 (6 bases). V was pared by 0 bases and J by 0 bases, with 6 bases between. This CDR3 is 16 amino acids long. Germline CDR1 reads MRHNA; CDR2 reads SNTAGT. The CDR3 coding sequence is TGTGCCAGCAGTGACTCGGGACACTCTGGGGCCAACGTCCTGACTTTC. It specifies CASSDSGHSGANVLTF.

This chain links TRBV2 with TRBJ2-1, with TRBD2 matching over 7 bases. Germline CDR1 SNHLY, CDR2 FYNNEI. V lost 6 bases and J lost 5; bases outside the gene matches: 7. The CDR3 runs to 14 residues. CDR3 in amino acids: CASRLTSFNNEQFF. The CDR3 DNA reads TGTGCCAGCAGGCTGACTAGCTTTAACAATGAGCAGTTCTTC.

Comments on this clone: This clone may be a read error of a much larger clone one base away. The CDR3 loop reads CASSPRDSEFMNTEASF. In nucleotides, the CDR3 is TGTGCCAGCAGCCCCAGGGACAGTGAATTCATGAACACTGAAGCTTCCTTT. The V gene is TRBV11-1, the J gene TRBJ1-1; 7 bases agree with TRBD1. This CDR3 is 17 amino acids long. Germline lookup yields CDR1 SGHAT and CDR2 FQDESV (reference sequence).

The chain carries TRBV27 and TRBJ2-3, with 7 bases that match TRBD2. Germline CDR1 is MNHEY and CDR2 is SMNVEV (reference sequence). CDR3 length equals 16 residues. J lost 2 bases, V lost 4 bases, and 9 bases had no gene match. For the CDR3, the DNA is TGTGCCAGCAGTTCGGGGCGCGGGGGAGACACAGATACGCAGTATTTT. Its protein is CASSSGRGGDTDTQYF.

This chain joins TRBV29-1 and TRBJ2-1; 14 positions match TRBD2. The CDR3 length is 14 residues. The J segment lost 15 bases and the V segment lost 7 bases, leaving 14 bases of the junction unmatched. Per germline, CDR1 SQVTM and CDR2 ANQGSEA. The CDR3 nucleotides read TGCAGCGCACACCCTAGACTAGCGGGAGGGCCACTGTTCTTC. Protein: CSAHPRLAGGPLFF.

The chain is built from TRBV4-1 and TRBJ2-1; 7 bases fit TRBD2. V trimming: 4 bases; J trimming: 8 bases; junction bases outside the gene matches: 11. Germline loops: CDR1 MGHRA, CDR2 YSYEKL. This CDR3 is 15 amino acids long. CDR3 sequence: CASSLQVTSLHEQFF. In DNA form, the CDR3 reads TGCGCCAGCAGCCTCCAAGTGACTAGCCTTCATGAGCAGTTCTTC.

The V gene is TRBV19, the J gene TRBJ1-5; no reliable D call. This CDR3 has 15 residues. CDR1 and CDR2 from the germline V gene are LNHDA and SQIVND (reference sequence). V gave up 2 bases and J gave up 5 bases, with 13 bases separating them. In nucleotides, the CDR3 is TGTGCCAGTAGTATATGGAGAGAGGGATATCAGCCCCAGCATTTT. Protein product: CASSIWREGYQPQHF.

The V call is TRBV6-4, the J call TRBJ1-1, with a tentative D call TRBD1 (6 bases). V lost 0 bases to trimming and J lost 0 bases, with 17 bases between them. CDR3 size: 18 residues. CDR1 is MRHNA, CDR2 SNTAGT, per germline. CDR3 coding DNA: TGTGCCAGCAGTGACTCGCCGGGGGGCGGTATGGTGAACACTGAAGCTTTCTTT. Protein sequence: CASSDSPGGGMVNTEAFF.